The 19 T cell receptor beta chains below all came from one sample that was sequenced in a study of vaccination and CD4 T cells after COVID-19. Sample treatment: approximately 10-day PBMC culture with coronavirus spike peptide pools or control peptides (ViraFEST assay). Sequence data for DNA of cultured CD4+ T cells were generated by the Oncomine TCR Beta short-read assay. TCRdb used MiXCR to reprocess the PCR reads, holding one entry per CDR3 protein. Seen here are tens of thousands of distinct CDR3 sequences, about 33% observed once, and the top ten hold 9.5% to 15%. Their specific antigens are unknown. Material for sequencing was cultured CD4+ T cells from blood. Every receptor here comes from a human donor with COVID-19.

The rearrangement links TRBV6-1 to TRBJ2-3; tentatively, D is TRBD2 (5 bases). Germline V gives CDR1 MNHNS, CDR2 SASEGT. V lost 3 bases and J lost 0, with 7 bases in between. This CDR3 spans 14 amino acids. The CDR3 DNA reads TGTGCCAGCAGTGACCGCGGGAGCACAGATACGCAGTATTTT. It encodes CASSDRGSTDTQYF.

This clonotype has a handful of counts. The CDR3 spells CASVTGGGNTIYF. DNA of the CDR3: TGTGCCAGCGTGACAGGGGGAGGAAACACCATATATTTT. This chain uses TRBV28 with TRBJ1-3; TRBD1 aligns across 9 bases. CDR3 size: 13 residues. Unmatched junction bases numbered 3, after V lost 8 bases and J lost 4 bases. Germline CDR1 MDHEN, CDR2 SYDVKM.

V and J are TRBV5-8 and TRBJ1-5; maybe TRBD1 (5 bases). The V end lost 6 bases, the J end lost 8 bases, and 18 bases lay between the germline ends. Per germline, CDR1 SGHTS and CDR2 YDEGEE. This CDR3 has 14 amino acids. CDR3 sequence reads: CASIRGGISEPQHF. For the CDR3, the DNA is TGTGCCAGCATTCGTGGGGGAATTAGTGAGCCCCAGCATTTT.

The chain couples TRBV7-2 to TRBJ1-1; D unclear. The CDR3 consists of 15 residues. Germline lookup yields CDR1 SGHTA and CDR2 FQGNSA. The germline V and J ends were trimmed by 6 bases and 5 bases, with 19 bases remaining between them. Here the CDR3 reads CASRSAGRPQTEAFF. CDR3 coding DNA: TGTGCCAGCAGATCGGCCGGCAGGCCTCAGACTGAAGCTTTCTTT.

The rearrangement links TRBV7-9 to TRBJ1-3; no firm D call. CDR3 size: 14 residues. Germline V CDR1 and CDR2: SEHNR, FQNEAQ (reference sequence). V lost 3 bases and J 4 bases, leaving 10 bases between the germline ends. The CDR3 sequence: CASSFDIVGNTIYF. Written as DNA, the CDR3 is TGTGCCAGCAGCTTCGACATCGTAGGAAACACCATATATTTT.

V gene TRBV10-3 combines with J gene TRBJ2-7; D may correspond to TRBD1 or TRBD2 (5 bases each). The CDR3 runs 15 residues. V was clipped by 6 bases and J by 0 bases, with 15 bases between them. Germline V CDR1 and CDR2: ENHRY, SYGVKD. CDR3 protein: CAIRGRAGSSYEQYF. CDR3 DNA: TGTGCCATCAGGGGCAGGGCAGGGAGCTCCTACGAGCAGTACTTC.

The rearrangement uses TRBV15 and TRBJ2-7; the D gene is possibly TRBD2 (5 bases). This CDR3 region has 14 residues. In germline, CDR1 is LNHNV, CDR2 YYDKDF (reference sequence). Between the trimmed V and J ends, which lost 9 bases and 2 bases, there was a span of 17 bases. The CDR3 DNA reads TGTGCCACTGTGAGTTTTAGCGTTGCCTACGAGCAGTACTTC. Encoded protein: CATVSFSVAYEQYF. The variable domain in full, with the rest retrieved from reference TRBV15 and TRBJ2-7, is DAMVIQNPRYQVTQFGKPVTLSCSQTLNHNVMYWYQQKSSQAPKLLFHYYDKDFNNEADTPDNFQSRRPNTSFCFLDIRSPGLGDTAMYLCATVSFSVAYEQYFGPGTRLTVT.

Worth noting for this clonotype: Compared with germline, one end of the junction differs, possibly owing to a read error. The gene calls are TRBV7-8 and TRBJ1-3; D might be TRBD1 (5 bases). CDR3 size: 16 residues. Germline CDR1 reads SGHVS; CDR2 reads FQNEAQ. The CDR3 nucleotides are TGTGCCAGCAGTTTAGAACCCCCCAGGGCTGGAAACACCATATATTTT. Translating gives CASSLEPPRAGNTIYF.

The V gene is TRBV12-3 or TRBV12-4, the J gene TRBJ2-3, with D possibly matching TRBD1 (5 bases). The CDR3 has 17 residues. V was pared by 6 bases and J by 5 bases, with 24 bases between. The CDR3 sequence is CASRLMAWTSEGDTQYF. CDR3 in DNA: TGTGCCAGCAGGCTAATGGCGTGGACAAGTGAAGGAGATACGCAGTATTTT.

This clonotype was found a few times. This chain connects TRBV23-1 to TRBJ1-5; D possibly corresponds to TRBD1 (6 bases). TRBV23-1 is filed as an ORF, its function uncertain. V dropped 0 bases and J dropped 5 bases, with 17 bases sitting between them. This CDR3 spans 17 amino acids. For the CDR3, the DNA is TGCGCCAGCAGTCAATCCCAAGGGGGTCATCGAGATCAGCCCCAGCATTTT. Its translation is CASSQSQGGHRDQPQHF.

This clonotype came up a few times. The genes are TRBV6-5 and TRBJ2-2; the D is unclear. Germline V CDR1 and CDR2: MNHEY, SVGAGI. The CDR3 has 16 amino acids. The V end was cut by 2 bases, the J end by 3 bases, with 13 bases between. The CDR3 DNA reads TGTGCCAGCAGTTACGGCTCTAGAACATACACCGGGGAGCTGTTTTTT. This codes for CASSYGSRTYTGELFF.

The chain combines TRBV6-4 with TRBJ1-1; D ambiguous. Trimming took 6 bases from V and 10 from J, leaving 18 bases between them. The CDR3 runs 13 residues. Germline assignment: CDR1 MRHNA and CDR2 SNTAGT. CDR3 DNA: TGTGCCAGCAGGAAGTCCGCCGGCGCGGGAGCTTTCTTT. This codes for CASRKSAGAGAFF.

The sample holds a few counts of this clonotype. This chain uses TRBV6-1 with TRBJ1-1; possibly TRBD1 for D (5 bases). Per the germline V gene, CDR1 is MNHNS and CDR2 is SASEGT. The CDR3 is 14 amino acids. With 6 bases removed from V and 0 bases from J, the gap between germline ends came to 11 bases. CDR3 residues: CASSSGLVNTEAFF. CDR3 sequence (DNA): TGTGCCAGCAGCTCAGGGTTAGTGAACACTGAAGCTTTCTTT.

The chain is built from TRBV5-6 and TRBJ1-5; tentative D call: TRBD1 (5 bases). The germline CDR1 and CDR2 sequences are SGHDT and YYEEEE. This CDR3 spans 15 amino acids. The V gene lost 1 base and the J gene lost 7 bases, with 15 bases spanning the gap. The CDR3 DNA sequence: TGTGCCAGCAGCTTGTCTGGGACGGGAAACCAGCCCCAGCATTTT. It is translated as CASSLSGTGNQPQHF.

V and J are TRBV7-9 and TRBJ2-7, with D possibly TRBD1 on 6 matching bases. V dropped 1 base and J dropped 2 bases, with 18 bases sitting between them. Germline lookup yields CDR1 SEHNR and CDR2 FQNEAQ (reference sequence). This CDR3 comprises 17 residues. The CDR3 is CASSLGTHGTSTYEQYF. The CDR3 nucleotides are TGTGCCAGCAGCTTAGGAACCCACGGGACATCTACCTACGAGCAGTACTTC.

The chain couples TRBV6-5 to TRBJ2-3; D is possibly TRBD1 (6 bases). V shed 2 bases and J shed 2 bases, with 11 bases lying between them. This CDR3 is built from 15 residues. Germline loops: CDR1 MNHEY, CDR2 SVGAGI. CDR3 in amino acids: CASSYRGIYTDTQYF. In nucleotides, the CDR3 is TGTGCCAGCAGTTACAGGGGGATATACACAGATACGCAGTATTTT.

The V and J genes are TRBV5-6 and TRBJ2-7; D tentatively reads TRBD1 or TRBD2 (5 bases each). This CDR3 has 17 amino acids. Trimming took 4 bases from V and 6 from J, leaving 26 bases between them. Germline V lookup: CDR1 SGHDT, CDR2 YYEEEE. Here the CDR3 reads CASSRTASRDGTFEQYF. The CDR3 DNA reads as TGTGCCAGCAGCCGAACCGCGTCCCGGGACGGCACCTTCGAGCAGTACTTC.

The CDR3 DNA is TGTGCCAGCAGCTTGGGGATAAATTGGGGCTACACCTTC. Translation gives CASSLGINWGYTF. The rearrangement uses TRBV11-3 and TRBJ1-2; D unresolved. V was shortened by 3 bases and J by 8 bases, with 13 bases between the two germline ends. From germline, CDR1 is SGHNT and CDR2 YENEEA. The CDR3 spans 13 residues.

This chain uses TRBV4-3 with TRBJ1-2; 7 bases align to TRBD1. The CDR3 spans 15 residues. Germline V gene sequence: CDR1 LGHNA, CDR2 YSLEER. Trimming removed 1 base from V and 7 bases from J; junction bases left unmatched: 9. Written as DNA, the CDR3 is TGCGCCAGCAGCCAAGTTCAGGGGCAGGGGGGTGGCTACACCTTC. Translated: CASSQVQGQGGGYTF.